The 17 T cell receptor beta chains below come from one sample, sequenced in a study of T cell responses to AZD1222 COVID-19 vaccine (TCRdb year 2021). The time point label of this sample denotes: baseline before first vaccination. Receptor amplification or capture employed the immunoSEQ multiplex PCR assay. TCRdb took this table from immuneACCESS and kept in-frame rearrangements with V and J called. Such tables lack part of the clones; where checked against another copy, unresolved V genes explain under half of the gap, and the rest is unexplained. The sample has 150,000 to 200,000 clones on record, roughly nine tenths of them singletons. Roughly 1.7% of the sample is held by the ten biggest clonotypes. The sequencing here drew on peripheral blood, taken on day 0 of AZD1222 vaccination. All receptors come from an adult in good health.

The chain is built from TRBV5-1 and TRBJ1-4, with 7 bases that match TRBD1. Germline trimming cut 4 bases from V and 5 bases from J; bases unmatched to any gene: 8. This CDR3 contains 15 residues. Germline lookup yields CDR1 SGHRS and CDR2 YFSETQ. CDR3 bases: TGCGCCAGCAGCGTAATGGGACAGACGAATGAAAAACTGTTTTTT. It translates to CASSVMGQTNEKLFF.

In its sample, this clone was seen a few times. In DNA form, the CDR3 reads TGTGCCAGCAGACCCGGGACAGGCAATCAGCCCCAGCATTTT. Translating gives CASRPGTGNQPQHF. V and J are TRBV2 and TRBJ1-5; 7 nucleotides align to TRBD1. This CDR3 region has 14 residues. Unmatched junction bases numbered 4, after V lost 6 bases and J lost 2 bases. The germline CDR1 and CDR2 sequences are SNHLY and FYNNEI.

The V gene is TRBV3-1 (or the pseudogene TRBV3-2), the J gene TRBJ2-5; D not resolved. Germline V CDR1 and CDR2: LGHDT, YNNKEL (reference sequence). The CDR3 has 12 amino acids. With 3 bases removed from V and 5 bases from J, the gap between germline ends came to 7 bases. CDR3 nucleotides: TGTGCCAGCAGCCAGACCTGGGAGACCCAGTACTTC. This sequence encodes CASSQTWETQYF.

The CDR3 is CATSDLAGTTLNEQFF. CDR3 in DNA: TGTGCCACCAGTGATTTGGCTGGGACTACCCTCAATGAGCAGTTCTTC. V and J are TRBV24-1 and TRBJ2-1; TRBD2 agrees at 7 bases. CDR1 is KGHDR, CDR2 SFDVKD, per germline. The ends lost 0 bases at V and 6 bases at J; junction bases unmatched: 7. There are 16 residues in the CDR3.

For the CDR3, the DNA is TGTGCCAGCTCAAGGGGACAGGGGATCTCCTACGAGCAGTACTTC. Protein sequence: CASSRGQGISYEQYF. This sequence joins TRBV18 and TRBJ2-7; 10 bases align to TRBD1. CDR3 size: 15 residues. Germline CDR1 and CDR2: KGHSH and LQKENI. V lost 5 bases to trimming and J lost 0 bases; unmatched junction nucleotides: 4.

DNA for the CDR3: TGTGCCAGTCAGGGTCAGAGCTACAATGAGCAGTTCTTC. Translation gives CASQGQSYNEQFF. The V and J genes are TRBV12-3 or TRBV12-4 and TRBJ2-1, with D possibly TRBD1 on 5 matching bases. V was trimmed by 9 bases and J by 3 bases, leaving 12 bases between them. The CDR3 spans 13 residues.

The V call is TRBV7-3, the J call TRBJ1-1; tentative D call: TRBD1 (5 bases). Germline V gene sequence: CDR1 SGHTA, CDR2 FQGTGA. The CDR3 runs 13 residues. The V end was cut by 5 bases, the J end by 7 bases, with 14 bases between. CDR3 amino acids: CASSRGARSEAFF. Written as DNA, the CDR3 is TGTGCCAGCAGCAGAGGGGCGCGGAGTGAAGCTTTCTTT.

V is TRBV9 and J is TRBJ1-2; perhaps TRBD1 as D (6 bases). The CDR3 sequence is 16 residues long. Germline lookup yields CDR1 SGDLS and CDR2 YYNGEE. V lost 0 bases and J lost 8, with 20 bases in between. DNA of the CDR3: TGTGCCAGCAGCGTAGTCCCAGGGGCCCTCGGGGAAGGCTACACCTTC. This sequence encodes CASSVVPGALGEGYTF. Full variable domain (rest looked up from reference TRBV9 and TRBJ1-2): DSGVTQTPKHLITATGQRVTLRCSPRSGDLSVYWYQQSLDQGLQFLIQYYNGEERAKGNILERFSAQQFPDLHSELNLSSLELGDSALYFCASSVVPGALGEGYTFGSGTRLTVV.

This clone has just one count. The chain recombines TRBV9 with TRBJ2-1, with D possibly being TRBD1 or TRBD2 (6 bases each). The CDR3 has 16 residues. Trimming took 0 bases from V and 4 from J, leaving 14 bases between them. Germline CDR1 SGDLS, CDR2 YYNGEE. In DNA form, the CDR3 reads TGTGCCAGCAGCGTAGACTCGGGGGCCAATTACAATGAGCAGTTCTTC. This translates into CASSVDSGANYNEQFF.

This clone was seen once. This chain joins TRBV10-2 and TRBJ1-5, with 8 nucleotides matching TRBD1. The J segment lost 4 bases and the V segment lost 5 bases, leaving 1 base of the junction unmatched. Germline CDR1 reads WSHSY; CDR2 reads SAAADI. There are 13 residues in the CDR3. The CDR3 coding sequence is TGCGCCAGCAGTAGACAGGGGAATCAGCCCCAGCATTTT. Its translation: CASSRQGNQPQHF.

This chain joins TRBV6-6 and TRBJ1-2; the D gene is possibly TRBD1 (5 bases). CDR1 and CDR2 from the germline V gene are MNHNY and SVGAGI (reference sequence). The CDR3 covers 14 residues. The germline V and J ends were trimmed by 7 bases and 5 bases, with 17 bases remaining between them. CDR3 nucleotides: TGTGCCAGCACGCCGGTGGGGGTAGGGTATGGCTACACCTTC. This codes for CASTPVGVGYGYTF.

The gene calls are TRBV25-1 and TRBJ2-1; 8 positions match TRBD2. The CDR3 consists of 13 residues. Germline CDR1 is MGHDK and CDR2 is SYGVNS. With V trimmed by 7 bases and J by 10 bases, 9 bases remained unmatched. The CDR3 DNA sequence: TGTGCCAGCAAAGCGGGAGACCCCTCGGAGCAGTTCTTC. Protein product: CASKAGDPSEQFF.

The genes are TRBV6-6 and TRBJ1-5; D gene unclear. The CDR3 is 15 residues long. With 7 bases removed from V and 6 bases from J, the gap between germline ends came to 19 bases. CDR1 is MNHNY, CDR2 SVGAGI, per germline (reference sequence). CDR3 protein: CASTITTGMRQPQHF. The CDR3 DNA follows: TGTGCCAGCACCATTACGACGGGAATGCGTCAGCCCCAGCATTTT.

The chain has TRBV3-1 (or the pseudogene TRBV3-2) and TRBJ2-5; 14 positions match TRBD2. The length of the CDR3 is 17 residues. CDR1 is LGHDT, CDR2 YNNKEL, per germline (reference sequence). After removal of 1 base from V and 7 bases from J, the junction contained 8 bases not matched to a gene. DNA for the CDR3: TGTGCCAGCAGCCAAGGATGGACTAGCGGGGGGTCGGTGACCCAGTACTTC. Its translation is CASSQGWTSGGSVTQYF.

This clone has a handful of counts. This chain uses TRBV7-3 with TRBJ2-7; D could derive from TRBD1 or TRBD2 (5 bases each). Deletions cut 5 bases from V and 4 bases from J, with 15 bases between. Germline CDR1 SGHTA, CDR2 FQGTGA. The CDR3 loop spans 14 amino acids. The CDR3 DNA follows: TGTGCCAGCAGCCCTAACCCGAGGGGATACGAGCAGTACTTC. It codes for CASSPNPRGYEQYF.

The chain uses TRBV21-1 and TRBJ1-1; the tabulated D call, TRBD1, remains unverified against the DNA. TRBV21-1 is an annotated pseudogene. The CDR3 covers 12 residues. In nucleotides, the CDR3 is TGTGCCGGTACCCACATTTACACTGAAGCTTTCTTT. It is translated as CAGTHIYTEAFF.

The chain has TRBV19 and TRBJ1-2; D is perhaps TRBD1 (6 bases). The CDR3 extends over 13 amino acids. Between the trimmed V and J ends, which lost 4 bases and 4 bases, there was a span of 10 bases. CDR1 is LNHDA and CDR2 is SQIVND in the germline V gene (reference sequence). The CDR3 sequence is CASSKNRVYGYTF. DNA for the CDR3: TGTGCCAGTAGTAAGAACAGGGTCTATGGCTACACCTTC.